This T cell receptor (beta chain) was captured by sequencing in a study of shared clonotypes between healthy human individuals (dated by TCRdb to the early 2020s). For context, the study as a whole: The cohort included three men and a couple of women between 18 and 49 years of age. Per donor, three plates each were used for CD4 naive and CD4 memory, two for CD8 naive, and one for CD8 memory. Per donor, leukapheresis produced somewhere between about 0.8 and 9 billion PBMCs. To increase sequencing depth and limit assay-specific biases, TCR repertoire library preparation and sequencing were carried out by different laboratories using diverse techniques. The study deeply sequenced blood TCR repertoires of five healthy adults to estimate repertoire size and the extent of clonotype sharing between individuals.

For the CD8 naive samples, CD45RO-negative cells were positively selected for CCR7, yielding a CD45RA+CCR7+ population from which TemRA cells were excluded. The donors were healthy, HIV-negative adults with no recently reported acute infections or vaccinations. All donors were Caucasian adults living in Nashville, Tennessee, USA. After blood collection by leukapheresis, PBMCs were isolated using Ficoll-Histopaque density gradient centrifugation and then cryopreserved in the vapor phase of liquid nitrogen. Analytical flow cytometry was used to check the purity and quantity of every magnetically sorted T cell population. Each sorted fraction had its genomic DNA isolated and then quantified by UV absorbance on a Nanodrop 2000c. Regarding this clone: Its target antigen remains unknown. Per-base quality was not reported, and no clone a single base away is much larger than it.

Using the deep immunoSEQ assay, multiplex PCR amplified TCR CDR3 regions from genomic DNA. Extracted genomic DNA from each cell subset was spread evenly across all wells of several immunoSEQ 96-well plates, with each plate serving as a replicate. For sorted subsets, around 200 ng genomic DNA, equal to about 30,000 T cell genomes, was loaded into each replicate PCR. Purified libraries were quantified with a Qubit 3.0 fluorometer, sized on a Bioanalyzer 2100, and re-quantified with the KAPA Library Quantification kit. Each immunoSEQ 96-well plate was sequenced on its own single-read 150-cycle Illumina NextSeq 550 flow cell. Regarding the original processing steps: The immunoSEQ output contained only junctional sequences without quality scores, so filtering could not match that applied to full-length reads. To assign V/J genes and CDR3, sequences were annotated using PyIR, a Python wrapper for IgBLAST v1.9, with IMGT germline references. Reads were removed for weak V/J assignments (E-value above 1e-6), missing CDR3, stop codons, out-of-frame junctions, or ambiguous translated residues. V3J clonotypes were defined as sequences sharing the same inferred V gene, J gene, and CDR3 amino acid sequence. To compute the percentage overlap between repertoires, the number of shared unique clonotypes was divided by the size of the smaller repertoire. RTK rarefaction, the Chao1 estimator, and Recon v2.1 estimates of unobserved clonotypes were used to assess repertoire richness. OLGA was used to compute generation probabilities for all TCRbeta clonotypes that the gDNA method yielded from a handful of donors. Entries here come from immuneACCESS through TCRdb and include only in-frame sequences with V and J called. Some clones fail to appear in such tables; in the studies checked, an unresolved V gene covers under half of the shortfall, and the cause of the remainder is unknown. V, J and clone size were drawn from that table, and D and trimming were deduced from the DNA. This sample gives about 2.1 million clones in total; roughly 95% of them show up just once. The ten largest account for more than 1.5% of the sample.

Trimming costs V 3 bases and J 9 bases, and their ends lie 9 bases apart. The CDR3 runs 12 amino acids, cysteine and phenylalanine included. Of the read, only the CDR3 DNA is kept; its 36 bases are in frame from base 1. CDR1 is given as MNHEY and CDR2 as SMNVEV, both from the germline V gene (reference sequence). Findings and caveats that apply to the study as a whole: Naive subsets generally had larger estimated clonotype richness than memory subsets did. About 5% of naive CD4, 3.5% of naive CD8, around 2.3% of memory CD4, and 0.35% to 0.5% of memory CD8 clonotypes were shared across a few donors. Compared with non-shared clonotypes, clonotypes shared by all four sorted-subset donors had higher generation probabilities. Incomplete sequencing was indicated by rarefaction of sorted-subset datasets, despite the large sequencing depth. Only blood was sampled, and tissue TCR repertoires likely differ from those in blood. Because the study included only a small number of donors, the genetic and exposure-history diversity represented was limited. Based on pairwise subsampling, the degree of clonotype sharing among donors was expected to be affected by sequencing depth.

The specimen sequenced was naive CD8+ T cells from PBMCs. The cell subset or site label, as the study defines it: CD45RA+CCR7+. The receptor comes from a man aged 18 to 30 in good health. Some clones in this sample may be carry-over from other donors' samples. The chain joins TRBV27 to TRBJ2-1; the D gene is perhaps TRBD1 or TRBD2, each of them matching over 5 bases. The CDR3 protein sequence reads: CASSFWDGEQFF. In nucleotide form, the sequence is TGTGCCAGCAGTTTTTGGGACGGTGAGCAGTTCTTC.